The sequence of this TCR beta chain was determined in a study of cytomegalovirus exposure and HLA in healthy donors. Overall study context: The approximately 120 validation repertoires used the same platform as the 666 first-cohort repertoires, a later analysis reported.

Study conclusions and caveats: CMV antigen specificity of a few CMV-associated chains was confirmed in vitro.

Only in-frame clones appear in the TCRdb table, and some are missing; sequencing was by immunoSEQ multiplex PCR. The sample yields about 160,000 clones, approximately 88% seen once. Germline V gene data show CDR1 as SGHNT and CDR2 as YYREEE (reference sequence). The ends were cut back, 4 bases at V and 2 bases at J, with 19 bases in the middle. CDR3 length: 16 amino acids. Turning to this clone: Its antigen is as yet unknown.

The sequence was obtained from a man aged 25 to 45 in good health and CMV-seropositive. The material sequenced was PBMCs. This chain connects TRBV5-4 to TRBJ2-7, with D possibly being TRBD2 (6 bases). This CDR3 is CASSPGGGGTTYEQYF. The CDR3 DNA reads as TGTGCCAGCAGCCCCGGGGGTGGAGGGACCACCTACGAGCAGTACTTC.